The 2 T cell receptor beta chains in this list originate from one sample, sequenced in a study of cytomegalovirus exposure and HLA in healthy donors. Amplification used 60 Vbeta primers and 13 Jbeta primers. TCRdb's table, derived via immunoSEQ multiplex PCR, lists solely in-frame clones and lacks some. The sample table includes around 130,000 clones. What was sequenced was PBMCs. The receptors here all came from a woman in her thirties or forties in good health and CMV-seronegative.

The chain carries TRBV7-2 and TRBJ1-6, with D hard to call. CDR1 is SGHTA and CDR2 is FQGNSA in the germline V gene. V was trimmed by 1 base and J by 7 bases, leaving 5 bases between them. The CDR3 is 13 residues long. The CDR3 is CASSLVVNSPLHF. CDR3 coding DNA: TGTGCCAGCAGCTTAGTCGTGAATTCACCCCTCCACTTT.

This sequence joins TRBV18 and TRBJ1-4; TRBD1 agrees at 7 bases. The CDR3 sequence is 15 residues long. Germline V gene sequence: CDR1 KGHSH, CDR2 LQKENI. Trimming cost V 5 bases and J 5 bases; bases outside gene matches: 8. CDR3 sequence reads: CASSSTTGPNEKLFF. The CDR3 DNA follows: TGTGCCAGCTCATCCACGACAGGGCCCAATGAAAAACTGTTTTTT.